Reported below is one T cell receptor beta chain. Its antigen is as yet unknown. The sample is drawn from a study of T cell responses to AZD1222 COVID-19 vaccine. Clones were read by immunoSEQ multiplex PCR, and TCRdb kept only the in-frame ones, dropping some. The sample yields about 90,000 clones, about 90% seen once. Study-wide points: It should be noted that donors were predominantly white British and more often female, and clonal diversity was possibly underestimated. Nearly half of the spike-specific TCRs reportedly recognize variant regions that carry no mutations.

Per germline, CDR1 PRHDT and CDR2 FYEKMQ (reference sequence). V shed 3 bases, J shed 2 bases, and the junction held 7 bases outside the gene matches. This CDR3 has 16 residues. The source was peripheral blood, collected on day 0 of MenACWY control vaccination. This clonotype originated in an adult in good health. The rearrangement links TRBV13 to TRBJ1-1, with 9 bases identical to TRBD1. CDR3 in amino acids: CASSFRTGARNTEAFF. For the CDR3, the DNA is TGTGCCAGCAGCTTTCGGACAGGGGCCCGAAACACTGAAGCTTTCTTT.